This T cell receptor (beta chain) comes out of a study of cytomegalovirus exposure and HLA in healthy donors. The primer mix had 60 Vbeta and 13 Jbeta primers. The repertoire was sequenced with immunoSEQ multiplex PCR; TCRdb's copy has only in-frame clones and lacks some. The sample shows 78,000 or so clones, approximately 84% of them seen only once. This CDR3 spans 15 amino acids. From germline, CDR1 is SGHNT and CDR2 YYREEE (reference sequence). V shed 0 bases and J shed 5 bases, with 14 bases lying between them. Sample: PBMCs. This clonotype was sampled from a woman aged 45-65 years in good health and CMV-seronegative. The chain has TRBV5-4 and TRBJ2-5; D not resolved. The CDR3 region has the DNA TGTGCCAGCAGCTTGGGGGTAGCAATCGGCGAGACCCAGTACTTC. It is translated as CASSLGVAIGETQYF.